The 22 T cell receptor beta chains presented below share a single source sample, sequenced in a study of cytomegalovirus exposure and HLA in healthy donors. Use of 60 Vbeta and 13 Jbeta primers characterized the PCR. The method was immunoSEQ multiplex PCR; TCRdb's version includes in-frame clones alone and lacks a portion of them. Of 100,000 to 150,000 clones detected, 17% appear once; the ten largest clones hold about 3%. The sample taken for sequencing was PBMCs. The origin of the receptors is a female donor in good health and CMV-seropositive.

This rearrangement joins TRBV7-9 to TRBJ2-7; D is ambiguous. The CDR3 is 12 amino acids. Trimming cost V 3 bases and J 1 base, with 4 bases left between them. CDR1 is SEHNR and CDR2 is FQNEAQ in the germline V gene (reference sequence). CDR3 in DNA: TGTGCCAGCAGCTTTTTATCCTACGAGCAGTACTTC. Amino acids: CASSFLSYEQYF. Drawing the rest from reference TRBV7-9 and TRBJ2-7, the complete variable domain is DTGVSQNPRHKITKRGQNVTFRCDPISEHNRLYWYRQTLGQGPEFLTYFQNEAQLEKSRLLSDRFSAERPKGSFSTLEIQRTEQGDSAMYLCASSFLSYEQYFGPGTRLTVT.

This clone was detected a few times. The chain couples TRBV4-2 to TRBJ1-2, with D possibly TRBD1 on 5 matching bases. The V gene lost 3 bases and the J gene lost 5 bases, with 16 bases spanning the gap. Germline V lookup: CDR1 LGHNA, CDR2 YNFKEQ. The CDR3 consists of 15 residues. The CDR3 loop is CASSHADKKGYGYTF. Written as DNA, the CDR3 is TGTGCCAGCAGCCATGCGGACAAAAAGGGGTATGGCTACACCTTC.

The V gene is TRBV28, the J gene TRBJ1-2, with 8 bases aligning to TRBD1. The CDR3 consists of 18 residues. The ends lost 3 bases at V and 4 bases at J; junction bases unmatched: 16. Germline V gene data show CDR1 as MDHEN and CDR2 as SYDVKM. CDR3: CASSLLEPGTGVGYGYTF. The CDR3 bases are TGTGCCAGCAGTTTGCTGGAACCCGGGACAGGAGTTGGCTATGGCTACACCTTC.

This clone has more than one count but fewer than ten. The chain employs TRBV7-2 and TRBJ1-2; no reliable D call. V shed 3 bases and J shed 4 bases, with 6 bases lying between them. CDR1 SGHTA and CDR2 FQGNSA come from the germline V gene. The CDR3 covers 12 residues. The CDR3 DNA is TGTGCCAGCAGCTTGGGCATCTATGGCTACACCTTC. This codes for CASSLGIYGYTF.

This clone has just a few counts. The V gene is TRBV5-1, the J gene TRBJ2-5; 7 bases align to TRBD1. V lost 3 bases and J lost 3; bases outside the gene matches: 8. The germline V gene encodes CDR1 SGHRS and CDR2 YFSETQ. The CDR3 is made up of 15 amino acids. In nucleotides, the CDR3 is TGCGCCAGCAGCTACGCCGGGACAGCTGAAGAGACCCAGTACTTC. This codes for CASSYAGTAEETQYF.

This chain links TRBV30 with TRBJ1-2, with D hard to call. Germline CDR1 GTSNPN, CDR2 SVGIG (reference sequence). This CDR3 is 11 amino acids long. Trimming stripped 2 bases from V and 10 bases from J, with 11 bases between. CDR3 sequence reads: CAWSPTIVYTF. In DNA, the CDR3 is TGTGCCTGGAGTCCCACGATAGTCTACACCTTC.

The V and J genes are TRBV2 and TRBJ2-5, with TRBD2 identical over 7 bases. CDR1 and CDR2 from the germline V gene are SNHLY and FYNNEI. V trimming: 6 bases; J trimming: 9 bases; junction bases outside the gene matches: 13. CDR3 length equals 14 residues. CDR3 loop: CASRPTSDGGAQYF. In nucleotides, the CDR3 is TGTGCCAGCAGGCCTACTAGCGACGGAGGGGCCCAGTACTTC.

The V and J genes are TRBV6-6 and TRBJ1-5, with 7 bases fitting TRBD1. From germline, CDR1 is MNHNY and CDR2 SVGAGI (reference sequence). V shed 4 bases and J 4 bases; nucleotides not matched to a gene: 10. This CDR3 spans 16 amino acids. The CDR3 region is CASSSTTGAWNQPQHF. Written as DNA, the CDR3 is TGTGCCAGCAGTTCCACAACAGGGGCCTGGAATCAGCCCCAGCATTTT.

This chain links TRBV29-1 with TRBJ1-4, with 8 bases matching TRBD1. Unmatched junction bases numbered 11, after V lost 3 bases and J lost 5 bases. The CDR3 runs to 16 residues. Per the germline V gene, CDR1 is SQVTM and CDR2 is ANQGSEA. The CDR3 bases are TGCAGCGTTGATGGGAGACCCGGGACAGGCAATGAAAAACTGTTTTTT. Its protein is CSVDGRPGTGNEKLFF.

This clone was picked up a small number of times. V usage is TRBV2 and J usage is TRBJ1-2; a possible D gene is TRBD1 (6 bases). This CDR3 is built from 14 residues. CDR1 is SNHLY and CDR2 is FYNNEI in the germline V gene. V lost 5 bases to trimming and J lost 2 bases, with 12 bases between them. CDR3 nucleotide sequence: TGTGCCAGCAGTCAGGCGAGGGGGAACTATGGCTACACCTTC. Encoded protein: CASSQARGNYGYTF.

This rearrangement joins TRBV15 to TRBJ1-5; 11 bases match TRBD1. CDR1 and CDR2 (germline): LNHNV, YYDKDF (reference sequence). The V segment lost 0 bases and the J segment 5 bases; nucleotides outside the gene matches: 3. The CDR3 runs 16 residues. CDR3 DNA sequence: TGTGCCACCAGCAGAGATCGGGGACAGGGGGATCAGCCCCAGCATTTT. Translation: CATSRDRGQGDQPQHF.

This clone was found a few times. V is TRBV6-6 and J is TRBJ2-7; 9 bases fit TRBD1. CDR3 length: 15 amino acids. Per the germline V gene, CDR1 is MNHNY and CDR2 is SVGAGI (reference sequence). J was trimmed by 3 bases and V by 6 bases; bases with no gene match: 9. This CDR3 reads CASSPGQGGYYEQYF. In DNA, the CDR3 is TGTGCCAGCAGCCCGGGACAGGGCGGTTACTACGAGCAGTACTTC.

The rearrangement uses TRBV5-4 and TRBJ1-1, with TRBD1 matching over 10 bases. V gave up 2 bases and J gave up 8 bases; unmatched junction bases: 12. The CDR3 is 16 residues long. Germline CDR1 and CDR2: SGHNT and YYREEE (reference sequence). CDR3 sequence (DNA): TGTGCCAGCAGCTTCCGGGACAGGGGCGAGCTAGCGGAAGCTTTCTTT. It translates to CASSFRDRGELAEAFF.

A note on this clone: A junction end diverges from the germline sequence, so it may reflect a read error. The gene calls are TRBV29-1 and TRBJ2-3, with 7 bases fitting TRBD2. Germline V gives CDR1 SQVTM, CDR2 ANQGSEA. The length of the CDR3 is 12 residues. The CDR3 is CSVEPSQSGAPF. The CDR3, as DNA: TGCAGCGTTGAACCCTCCCAAAGCGGGGCACCCTTT.

The V gene is TRBV9, the J gene TRBJ1-6, with 8 nucleotides matching TRBD1. The V segment lost 4 bases and the J segment 7 bases; nucleotides outside the gene matches: 7. The CDR3 runs 15 residues. Germline V CDR1 and CDR2: SGDLS, YYNGEE. The CDR3 is CASSFWDRMNSPLHF. CDR3 nucleotide sequence: TGTGCCAGCAGCTTTTGGGACAGGATGAATTCACCCCTCCACTTT.

This clone appeared a few times. The chain links TRBV5-6 to TRBJ2-7, with a tentative D call TRBD1 (5 bases). This CDR3 is built from 16 residues. Germline V gene data show CDR1 as SGHDT and CDR2 as YYEEEE. V lost 0 bases, J lost 2 bases, and 15 bases lay in between. The CDR3 coding sequence is TGTGCCAGCAGCTTGGACAGTGAGACAGCCCCCTACGAGCAGTACTTC. This encodes CASSLDSETAPYEQYF.

This clone was seen only a few times. The chain links TRBV6-5 to TRBJ2-1; the match to TRBD2 covers 7 bases. The CDR3 is 15 amino acids. Looked up from germline, CDR1 is MNHEY and CDR2 is SVGAGI. Unmatched junction bases numbered 10, after V lost 6 bases and J lost 5 bases. CDR3 coding DNA: TGTGCCAGCAGATCTGGACTAGGACACGACAATGAGCAGTTCTTC. This encodes CASRSGLGHDNEQFF.

This sequence joins TRBV4-3 and TRBJ2-5, with 7 bases matching TRBD1. Per the germline V gene, CDR1 is LGHNA and CDR2 is YSLEER. CDR3 length: 15 residues. Trimming took 4 bases from V and 0 from J; bases not matched to a gene: 5. The CDR3 reads CASSPGTAYQETQYF. The CDR3 DNA reads as TGCGCCAGCAGCCCCGGGACAGCGTACCAAGAGACCCAGTACTTC.

This clone was counted only a few times. This rearrangement joins TRBV29-1 to TRBJ2-7, with 13 bases that match TRBD2. CDR1 and CDR2 from the germline V gene are SQVTM and ANQGSEA. The CDR3 is 13 residues long. V shed 7 bases, J shed 5 bases, and the junction held 5 bases outside the gene matches. The CDR3 loop is CSGRLAGGHEQYF. CDR3 nucleotide sequence: TGCAGCGGGAGACTAGCGGGAGGACACGAGCAGTACTTC.

This chain uses TRBV5-4 with TRBJ2-2; 14 bases are shared with TRBD2. V was clipped by 3 bases and J by 3 bases; unmatched bases: 7. CDR3 length equals 18 residues. Germline CDR1 reads SGHNT; CDR2 reads YYREEE (reference sequence). Here the CDR3 reads CASSWDPGLAGDTGELFF. DNA of the CDR3: TGTGCCAGCAGCTGGGACCCGGGACTAGCGGGGGACACCGGGGAGCTGTTTTTT.

The V call is TRBV18, the J call TRBJ1-1; D unclear. Trimming removed 2 bases from V and 5 bases from J, with 6 bases in between. Germline CDR1 is KGHSH and CDR2 is LQKENI. The CDR3 has 12 residues. CDR3 residues: CASSPSGTEAFF. DNA for the CDR3: TGTGCCAGCTCACCATCGGGAACTGAAGCTTTCTTT.

The chain carries TRBV27 and TRBJ2-3; D not certain. This CDR3 contains 15 residues. Between the trimmed V and J ends, which lost 2 bases and 4 bases, there was a span of 13 bases. CDR1 MNHEY and CDR2 SMNVEV come from the germline V gene (reference sequence). This chain's CDR3 is CASSLNLAASDTQYF. The DNA for the CDR3 is TGTGCCAGCAGTTTAAATCTCGCGGCCTCAGATACGCAGTATTTT.